This T cell receptor (beta chain) derives from a study of siplizumab effects on memory and regulatory T cells. Some clones are missing from TCRdb's copy, which holds only in-frame ones; the method was immunoSEQ multiplex PCR. The data contain about 110,000 clones, roughly 90% of them singletons. The CDR3 sequence is 16 residues long. V dropped 0 bases and J dropped 12 bases, with 18 bases sitting between them. Germline assignment: CDR1 KGHSH and CDR2 LQKENI. This clone was found a few times. The antigen remains undetermined. Study findings and constraints: Proliferating Tregs taken from siplizumab cultures were not shown to have a confirmed suppressive function. In the presence of siplizumab, alloreactive sequences traceable to unstimulated CD4+ memory cells were significantly reduced.

This receptor was taken from a human donor in good health. The sequenced material came from CD4+ T cells sorted from blood. V is TRBV18 and J is TRBJ2-6; D gene unclear. This CDR3 reads CASSPPASGLGSVLTF. The CDR3 DNA is TGTGCCAGCTCACCACCCGCCTCCGGCCTCGGAAGCGTCCTGACTTTC.